This note documents a single TCR beta chain sequence. Its specificity is not known. An end of the junction differs from the germline gene, which may be a read error. This specimen comes from a study of blood T cells in healthy people across ages. Germline V gene sequence: CDR1 SGHTA, CDR2 FQGNSA. The CDR3 length is 13 residues. For the second PCR, which ran for about 7 to 11 cycles, a sample-barcoded 5' primer and a J-beta primer mix were used. TCRdb analysed the 5' RACE reads with MiXCR anew, one entry per CDR3 protein. Seen here are over 1,500,000 distinct CDR3 sequences, roughly 50% observed once, and the top ten hold less than 2.5%. Broader study findings: Bulk PBMC profiling left naive and antigen-experienced comparisons inconclusive.

The sequenced sample consisted of blood. The receptor was isolated from a woman aged 40 to 50 in good health. V and J are TRBV7-2 and TRBJ1-1; D perhaps matches TRBD1 (6 bases). CDR3 coding DNA: TGTGCTAGCAGCCTGGGGGGGGGCTGGAACGCTTTCTTT. The encoded protein is CASSLGGGWNAFF.